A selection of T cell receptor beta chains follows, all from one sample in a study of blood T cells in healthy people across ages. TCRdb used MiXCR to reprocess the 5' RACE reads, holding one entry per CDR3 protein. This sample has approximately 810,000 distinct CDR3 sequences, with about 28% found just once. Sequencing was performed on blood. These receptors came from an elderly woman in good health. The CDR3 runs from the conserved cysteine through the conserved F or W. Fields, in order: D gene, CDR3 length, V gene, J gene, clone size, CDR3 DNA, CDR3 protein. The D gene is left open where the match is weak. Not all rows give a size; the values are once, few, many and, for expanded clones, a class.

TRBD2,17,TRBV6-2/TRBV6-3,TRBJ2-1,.,TGTGCCAGCAGTTACATAGCGGGGGGGGTCTCCTACAATGAGCAGTTCTTC,CASSYIAGGVSYNEQFF
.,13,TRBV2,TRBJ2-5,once,TGTGCCAGCAGTGAAAGGAGGGGAGAGACCCAGTACTTC,CASSERRGETQYF
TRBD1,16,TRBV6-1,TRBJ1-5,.,TGTGCCGGGGGTCCGGGACAGGGGGTAGACAATCAGCCCCAGCATTTT,CAGGPGQGVDNQPQHF
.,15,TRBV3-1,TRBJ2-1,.,TGTGCCAGCAGCCAAGATCTTGGTTCCTACAATGAGCAGTTCTTC,CASSQDLGSYNEQFF
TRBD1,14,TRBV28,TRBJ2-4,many,TGTGCCACCAGGACAGGGAGTAGCAAAAACATTCAGTACTTC,CATRTGSSKNIQYF
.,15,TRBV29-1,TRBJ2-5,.,TGCAGCGTTGAAGGCGGCCTGGGGGACGGAGAGACCCAGTACTTC,CSVEGGLGDGETQYF
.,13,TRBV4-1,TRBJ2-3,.,TGCGCCAGCAGCCCCCGGGACCTGAATACGCAGTATTTT,CASSPRDLNTQYF
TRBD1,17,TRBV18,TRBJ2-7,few,TGTGCCAGCCGTGGACAGGGGGCGAACCCCAACTACAATGAGCAGTACTTC,CASRGQGANPNYNEQYF
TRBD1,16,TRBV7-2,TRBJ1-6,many,TGTGCCAGCAGCGGTTACAGGGGGCACTATAATTCACCCCTCCACTTT,CASSGYRGHYNSPLHF
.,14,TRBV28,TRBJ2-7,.,TGTGCCAGCAGCCTGGACCCGCGGACCTACGAGCAGTACTTC,CASSLDPRTYEQYF
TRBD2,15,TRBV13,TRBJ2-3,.,TGTGCCAGCAGCACCGTGAGGAGCGGGGGGGATACGCAGTATTTT,CASSTVRSGGDTQYF
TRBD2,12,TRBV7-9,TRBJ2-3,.,TGTGCCACCGCGGGGGAGGCAGATACGCAGTATTTT,CATAGEADTQYF
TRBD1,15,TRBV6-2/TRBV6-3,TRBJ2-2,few,TGTGCCAGCACTCGGACAGGGGTGGACACCGGGGAGCTGTTTTTT,CASTRTGVDTGELFF
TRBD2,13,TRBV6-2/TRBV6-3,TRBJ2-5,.,TGTGCCAGCACCAGAAGTAAGCGGGGGACCCAGTACTTC,CASTRSKRGTQYF
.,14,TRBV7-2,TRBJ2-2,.,TGTGCCAGCAGCGTTATGAGGGGCCCCGGGGGGCTGTTTTTT,CASSVMRGPGGLFF
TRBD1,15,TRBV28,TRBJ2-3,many,TGTGCCAGCAGAGAACAGGGGGTCACCCGAGATACGCAGTATTTT,CASREQGVTRDTQYF
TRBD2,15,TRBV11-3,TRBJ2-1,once,TGTGCCAGCAGCCGGGGGGTAAGCTCCTACAATGAGCAGTTCTTC,CASSRGVSSYNEQFF
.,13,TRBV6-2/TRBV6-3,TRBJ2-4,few,TGTGCCAGCATGGCGCTAGCCAAAAACATTCAGTACTTC,CASMALAKNIQYF
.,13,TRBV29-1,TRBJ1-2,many,TGCAGCGTTGAAATAGGGCGTTCCTATGGCTACACCTTC,CSVEIGRSYGYTF
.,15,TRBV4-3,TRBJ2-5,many,TGCGCCAGCAGCCCATCACAGAGGTACCAAGAGACCCAGTACTTC,CASSPSQRYQETQYF
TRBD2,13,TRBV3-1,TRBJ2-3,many,TGTGCCAGCAGCCAACCGGGACTACGAGTGCAGTATTTT,CASSQPGLRVQYF
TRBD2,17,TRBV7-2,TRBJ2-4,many,TGTGCCAGCAGCTCCATGGGCGGGGGGGCATCCAAAAACATTCAGTACTTC,CASSSMGGGASKNIQYF
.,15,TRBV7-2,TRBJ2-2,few,TGTGCCAGCAGCTTACGACAGCTGAACACCGGGGAGCTGTTTTTT,CASSLRQLNTGELFF
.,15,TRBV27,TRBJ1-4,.,TGTGCCAGCAGTTCCCTGATTCGAGGGGGTGAAAAACTGTTTTTT,CASSSLIRGGEKLFF
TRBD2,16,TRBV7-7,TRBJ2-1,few,TGTGCCAGCAGCTTAGTCCCTAGCGGGCTCCGCAATGAGCAGTTCTTC,CASSLVPSGLRNEQFF
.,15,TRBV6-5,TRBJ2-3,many,TGTGCCAGTCAGGGGAGTAGACAGAAATTGGATACGCAGTATTTT,CASQGSRQKLDTQYF
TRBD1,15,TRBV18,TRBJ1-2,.,TGTGCCAGCTCTATTACGGGGACAGGAATTGACGGCTACACCTTC,CASSITGTGIDGYTF
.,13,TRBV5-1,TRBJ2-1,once,TGCGCCAGCAGCTCTCAGACCGTCAATGAGCAGTTCTTC,CASSSQTVNEQFF
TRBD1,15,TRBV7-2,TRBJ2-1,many,TGTGCCAGCAGCTTAATGGGACAGGGCTACAATGAGCAGTTCTTC,CASSLMGQGYNEQFF
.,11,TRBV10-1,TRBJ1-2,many,TGCGCCAGAAAGGGGCTCGGAGGCTACACCTTC,CARKGLGGYTF
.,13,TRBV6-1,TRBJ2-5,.,TGTGCCAGCAGTGAATATTTGGGGAATGAGCAGTACTTC,CASSEYLGNEQYF
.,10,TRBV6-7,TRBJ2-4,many,TGTGCCAGCAGTTACTCGATTCAGTACTTC,CASSYSIQYF
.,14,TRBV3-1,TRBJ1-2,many,TGTGCCAGCAGCCAAGGTCCAGCTGGATATGGCTACACCTTC,CASSQGPAGYGYTF
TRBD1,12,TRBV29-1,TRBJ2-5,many,TGCAGCGTTAGGGACAGGCAAGAGACCCAGTACTTC,CSVRDRQETQYF
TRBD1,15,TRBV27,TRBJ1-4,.,TGTGCCAGCAGTTTAAGCGGGACAGGGGTTGAAAAACTGTTTTTT,CASSLSGTGVEKLFF
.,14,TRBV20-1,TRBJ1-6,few,TGCAGTGCTAGGGGCGGACACAGGGATTCACCCCTCCACTTT,CSARGGHRDSPLHF
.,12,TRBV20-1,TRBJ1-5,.,TGCAGTGTTTCCCAAAACAATCAGCCCCAGCATTTT,CSVSQNNQPQHF
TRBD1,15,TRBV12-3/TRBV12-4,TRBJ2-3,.,TGTGCCAGCAGTAATTACAGGGGGCGGGCAGATGCGCAGTATTTT,CASSNYRGRADAQYF
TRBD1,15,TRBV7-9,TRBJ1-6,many,TGTGCCAGCAAATACTCCGGGACAGGGAACTCACCCCTCCACTTT,CASKYSGTGNSPLHF
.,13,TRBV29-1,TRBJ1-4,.,TGCAGCGGTTCGACGGACGCTAATGAAAAACTGTTTTTT,CSGSTDANEKLFF
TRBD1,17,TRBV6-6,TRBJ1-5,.,TGTGCCAGCAGTCCATCCCGCGACAACAGGGGTAATCAGCCCCAGCATTTT,CASSPSRDNRGNQPQHF
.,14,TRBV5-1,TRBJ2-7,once,TGCGCCAGCAGCCAAAAGACGCAGGACAATGAGCAGTACTTC,CASSQKTQDNEQYF
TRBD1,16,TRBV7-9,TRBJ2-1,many,TGTGCCAGCAGCCTAGAGGGGGGACAGGGGACGAGTGAGCAGTTCTTC,CASSLEGGQGTSEQFF
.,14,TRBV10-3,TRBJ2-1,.,TGTGCCATCGGGCGAGGGGGTTCCTACAATGAGCAGTTCTTC,CAIGRGGSYNEQFF
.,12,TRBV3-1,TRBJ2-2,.,TGCGCTGCCGCCAGGAACACCGGGGAGCTGTTTTTT,CAAARNTGELFF